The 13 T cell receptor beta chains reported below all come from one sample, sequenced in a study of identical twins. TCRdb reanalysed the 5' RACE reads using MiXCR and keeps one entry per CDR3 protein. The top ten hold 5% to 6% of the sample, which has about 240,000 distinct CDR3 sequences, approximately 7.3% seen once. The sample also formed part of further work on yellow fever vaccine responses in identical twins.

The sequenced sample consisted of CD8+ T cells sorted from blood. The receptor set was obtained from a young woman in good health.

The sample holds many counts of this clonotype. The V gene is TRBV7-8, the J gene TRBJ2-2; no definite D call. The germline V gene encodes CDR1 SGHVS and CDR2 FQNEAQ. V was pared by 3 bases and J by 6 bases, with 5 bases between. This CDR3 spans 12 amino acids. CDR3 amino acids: CASSFDPGELFF. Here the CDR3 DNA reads TGTGCCAGCAGCTTTGACCCCGGGGAGCTGTTTTTT. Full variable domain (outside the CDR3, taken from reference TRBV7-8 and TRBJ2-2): GAGVSQSPRYKVAKRGQDVALRCDPISGHVSLFWYQQALGQGPEFLTYFQNEAQLDKSGLPSDRFFAERPEGSVSTLKIQRTQQEDSAVYLCASSFDPGELFFGEGSRLTVL.

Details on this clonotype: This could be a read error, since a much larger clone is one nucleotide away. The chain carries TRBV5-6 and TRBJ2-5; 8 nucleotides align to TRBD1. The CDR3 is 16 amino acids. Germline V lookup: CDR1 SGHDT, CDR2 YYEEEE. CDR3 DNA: TGTGCCGGCAGCTCTCGACAGGGGTTATTCGAAGAGACCCAGTACTTC. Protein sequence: CAGSSRQGLFEETQYF.

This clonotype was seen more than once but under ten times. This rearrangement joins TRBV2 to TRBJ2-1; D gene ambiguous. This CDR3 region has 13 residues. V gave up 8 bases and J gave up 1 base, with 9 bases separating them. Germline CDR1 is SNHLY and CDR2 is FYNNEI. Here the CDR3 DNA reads TGTGCCAGCCCCACGAGGTCCTACAATGAGCAGTTCTTC. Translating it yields CASPTRSYNEQFF.

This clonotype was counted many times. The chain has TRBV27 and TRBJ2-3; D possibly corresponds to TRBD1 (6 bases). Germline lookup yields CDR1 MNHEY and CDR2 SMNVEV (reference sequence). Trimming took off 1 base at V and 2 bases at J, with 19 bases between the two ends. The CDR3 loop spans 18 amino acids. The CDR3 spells CASSLYHPAQGSTDTQYF. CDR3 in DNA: TGTGCCAGCAGTTTATACCACCCGGCACAGGGATCCACAGATACGCAGTATTTT.

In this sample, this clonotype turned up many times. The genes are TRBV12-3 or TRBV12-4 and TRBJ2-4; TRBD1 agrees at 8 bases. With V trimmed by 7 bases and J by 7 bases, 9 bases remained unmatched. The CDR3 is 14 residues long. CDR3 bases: TGTGCCAGCAATCTACAGGGGGAGGAGAACATTCAGTACTTC. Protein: CASNLQGEENIQYF.

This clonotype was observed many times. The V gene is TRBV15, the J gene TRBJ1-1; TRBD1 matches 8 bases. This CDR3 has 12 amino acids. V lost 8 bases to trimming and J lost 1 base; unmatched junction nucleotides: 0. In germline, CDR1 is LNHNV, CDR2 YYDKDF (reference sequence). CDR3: CATGQGNTEAFF. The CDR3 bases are TGTGCCACCGGACAGGGGAACACTGAAGCTTTCTTT. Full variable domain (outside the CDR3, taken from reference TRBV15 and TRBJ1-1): DAMVIQNPRYQVTQFGKPVTLSCSQTLNHNVMYWYQQKSSQAPKLLFHYYDKDFNNEADTPDNFQSRRPNTSFCFLDIRSPGLGDTAMYLCATGQGNTEAFFGQGTRLTVV.

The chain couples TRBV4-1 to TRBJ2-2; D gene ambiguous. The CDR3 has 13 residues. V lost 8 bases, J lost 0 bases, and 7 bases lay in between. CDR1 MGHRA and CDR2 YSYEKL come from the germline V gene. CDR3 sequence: CASSGPNTGELFF. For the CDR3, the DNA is TGCGCCAGCTCGGGCCCGAACACCGGGGAGCTGTTTTTT.

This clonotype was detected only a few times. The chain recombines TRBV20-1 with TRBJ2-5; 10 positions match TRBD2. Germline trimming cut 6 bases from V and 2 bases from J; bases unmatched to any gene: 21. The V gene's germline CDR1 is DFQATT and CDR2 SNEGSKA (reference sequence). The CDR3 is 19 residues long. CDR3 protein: CSARGASSGGPAMQETQYF. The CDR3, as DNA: TGCAGTGCCCGGGGGGCTTCTAGCGGGGGCCCGGCAATGCAAGAGACCCAGTACTTC.

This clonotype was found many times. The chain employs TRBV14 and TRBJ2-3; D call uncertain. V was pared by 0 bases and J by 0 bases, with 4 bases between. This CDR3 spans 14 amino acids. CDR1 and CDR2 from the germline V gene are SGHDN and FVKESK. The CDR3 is CASSQETSTDTQYF. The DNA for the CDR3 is TGTGCCAGCAGCCAAGAGACTAGCACAGATACGCAGTATTTT.

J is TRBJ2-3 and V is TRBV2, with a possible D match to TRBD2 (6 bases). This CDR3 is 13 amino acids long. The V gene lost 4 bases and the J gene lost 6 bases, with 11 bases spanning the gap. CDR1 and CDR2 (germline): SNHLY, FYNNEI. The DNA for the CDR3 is TGTGCCAGCAGTGCGGAGGGGCCGGATACGCAGTATTTT. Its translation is CASSAEGPDTQYF.

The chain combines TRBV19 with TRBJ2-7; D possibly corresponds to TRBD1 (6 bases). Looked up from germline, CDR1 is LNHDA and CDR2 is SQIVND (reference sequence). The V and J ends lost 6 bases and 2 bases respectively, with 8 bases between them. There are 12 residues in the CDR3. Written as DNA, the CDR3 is TGTGCCAGTAGACAGGGACCCTACGAGCAGTACTTC. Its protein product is CASRQGPYEQYF.

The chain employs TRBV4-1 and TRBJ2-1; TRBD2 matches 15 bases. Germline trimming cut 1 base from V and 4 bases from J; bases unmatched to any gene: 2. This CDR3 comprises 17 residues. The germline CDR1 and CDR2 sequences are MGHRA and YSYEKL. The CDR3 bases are TGCGCCAGCAGCCAAGTAGGACTAGCGGGAGGGTACAATGAGCAGTTCTTC. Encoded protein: CASSQVGLAGGYNEQFF.

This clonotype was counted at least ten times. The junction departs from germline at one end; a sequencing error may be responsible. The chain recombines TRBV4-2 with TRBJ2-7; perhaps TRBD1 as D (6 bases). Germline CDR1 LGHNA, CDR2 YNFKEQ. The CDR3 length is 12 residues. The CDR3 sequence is CASSQDSYEQYF. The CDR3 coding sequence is TGCGCCAGCAGCCAGGACAGCTACGAGCAGTACTTC.